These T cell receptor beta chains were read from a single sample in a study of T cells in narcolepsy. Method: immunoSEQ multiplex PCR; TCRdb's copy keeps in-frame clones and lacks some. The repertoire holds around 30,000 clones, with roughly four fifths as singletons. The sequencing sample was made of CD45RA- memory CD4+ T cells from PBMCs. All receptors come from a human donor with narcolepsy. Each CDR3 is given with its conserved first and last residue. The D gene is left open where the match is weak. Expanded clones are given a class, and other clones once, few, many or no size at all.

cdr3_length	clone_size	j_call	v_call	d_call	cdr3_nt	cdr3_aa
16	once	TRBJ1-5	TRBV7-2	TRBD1	TGTGCCAGCAGCTTAGTAGGATCAGGGGGGGATCAGCCCCAGCATTTT	CASSLVGSGGDQPQHF
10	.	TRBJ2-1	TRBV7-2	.	TGTGCCAGCAGCTTGGGCCTGCAGTTCTTC	CASSLGLQFF
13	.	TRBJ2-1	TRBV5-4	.	TGTGCCAGCAGCTTGGAACCCAGGGGCCCGCAGTTCTTC	CASSLEPRGPQFF
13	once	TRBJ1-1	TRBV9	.	TGTGCCAGCAGCGTAGTGGAGGGCACTGAAGCTTTCTTT	CASSVVEGTEAFF
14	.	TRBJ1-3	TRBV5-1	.	TGCGCCAGCAGCTTGGACGGAACGACTTACACCATATATTTT	CASSLDGTTYTIYF
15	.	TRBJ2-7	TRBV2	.	TGTGCCAGCAGTGATGTGGGGCCACCAAAAATAGAGCAGTACTTC	CASSDVGPPKIEQYF
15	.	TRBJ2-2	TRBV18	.	TGTGCCAGCTCACCAACCGGAGGGGGCCACGGGGAGCTGTTTTTT	CASSPTGGGHGELFF
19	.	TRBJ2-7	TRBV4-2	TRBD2	TGTGCCAGCAGCCAGGCCGGCGGGACTAGCGGGCCCAGCTCCTACGAGCAGTACTTC	CASSQAGGTSGPSSYEQYF
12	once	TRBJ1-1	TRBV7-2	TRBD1	TGTGCCAGCACCACAGGGACAGGGGGAGCTTTCTTT	CASTTGTGGAFF
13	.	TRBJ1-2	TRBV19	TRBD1	TGTGCCAGTAGTACCAGCAGGGGGAATGGCTACACCTTC	CASSTSRGNGYTF
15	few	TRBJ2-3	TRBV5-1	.	TGCGCCAGCAGCTATTCCGACTCCTCCACAGATACGCAGTATTTT	CASSYSDSSTDTQYF
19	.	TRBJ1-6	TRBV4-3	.	TGCGCCAGCAGCCAGAGACTGGGGACCCTGGGCCGGGGAGATTCACCCCTCCACTTT	CASSQRLGTLGRGDSPLHF
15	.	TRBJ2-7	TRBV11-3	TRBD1	TGTGCCAGCAGCCGACCAGGGACAGGGCACTACGAGCAGTACTTC	CASSRPGTGHYEQYF
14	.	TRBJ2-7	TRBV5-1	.	TGCGCCAGCAGCCTCACGGGGCAGGGCTACGAGCAGTACTTC	CASSLTGQGYEQYF
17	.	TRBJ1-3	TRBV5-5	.	TGTGCCAGCAGCCAGAAATGGACAGTCTTCTCTGGAAACACCATATATTTT	CASSQKWTVFSGNTIYF
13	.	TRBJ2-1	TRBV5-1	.	TGCGCCACTGGGGCTGACTCCTACAATGAGCAGTTCTTC	CATGADSYNEQFF
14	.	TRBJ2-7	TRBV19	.	TGTGCCAGTAGTGCGATCGGAGGCTCCTACGAGCAGTACTTC	CASSAIGGSYEQYF
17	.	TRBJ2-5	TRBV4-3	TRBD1	TGCGCCAGCAGCCAAGAGACCGGGACAGGGGCGGGGGAGACCCAGTACTTC	CASSQETGTGAGETQYF
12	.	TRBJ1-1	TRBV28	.	TGTGCCAGCAGTTTGGCCGTTGATGGAGCTTTCTTT	CASSLAVDGAFF
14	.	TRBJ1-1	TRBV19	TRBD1	TGTGCCAGTAGTATGCAGGGGGGGAACACTGAAGCTTTCTTT	CASSMQGGNTEAFF
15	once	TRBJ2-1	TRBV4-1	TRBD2	TGCGCCAGCAGCCTGACTAGCGGGGGGGTGGATGAGCAGTTCTTC	CASSLTSGGVDEQFF
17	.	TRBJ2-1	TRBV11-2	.	TGTGCCAGCAGCTTAGTTGAGGGAGGGGGGACCGTCGATGAGCAGTTCTTC	CASSLVEGGGTVDEQFF
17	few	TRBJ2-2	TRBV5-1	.	TGCGCCAGCAGCCACCGGGGATTGGGGCAGGCAACCGGGGAGCTGTTTTTT	CASSHRGLGQATGELFF
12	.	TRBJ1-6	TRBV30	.	TGTGCCTGGAGCAGTCAGGCTTCACCCCTCCACTTT	CAWSSQASPLHF
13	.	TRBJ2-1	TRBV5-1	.	TGCGCCAGCAGCTCTCAAGGGCCCGGCGAGCAGTTCTTC	CASSSQGPGEQFF
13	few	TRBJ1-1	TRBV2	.	TGTGCCAGCATTCGGGGAAGCAACACTGAAGCTTTCTTT	CASIRGSNTEAFF
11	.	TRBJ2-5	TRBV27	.	TGTGCCAGCAGTTTTAGGGAGACCCAGTACTTC	CASSFRETQYF
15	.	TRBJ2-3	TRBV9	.	TGTGCCAGCAGCGTAACGAGGATGAGCACAGATACGCAGTATTTT	CASSVTRMSTDTQYF
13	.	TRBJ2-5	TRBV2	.	TGTGCCAGCAGCGGCGAGTCCTGGGAGACCCAGTACTTC	CASSGESWETQYF
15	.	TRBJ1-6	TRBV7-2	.	TGTGCCAGCATTCCAAGGGTGGGATCTGGGTCACCCCTCCACTTT	CASIPRVGSGSPLHF
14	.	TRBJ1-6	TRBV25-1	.	TGTGCCAGCAGTGTCTCAATCAGTAATTCACCCCTCCACTTT	CASSVSISNSPLHF
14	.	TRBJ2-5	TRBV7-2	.	TGTGCCAGCAGCGTCCAGGGGGGCCAAGAGACCCAGTACTTC	CASSVQGGQETQYF
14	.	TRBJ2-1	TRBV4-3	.	TGCGCCAGCAGCCAGGATGTTGGGGACAATGAGCAGTTCTTC	CASSQDVGDNEQFF